This section outlines one TCR beta chain sequence together with its context. This entry comes from a study of blood T cell repertoires in COVID-19. Study details: Sites in the United States, Italy and Spain provided acute and convalescent COVID-19 samples.

Germline CDR1 SQVTM, CDR2 ANQGSEA. The V gene end was trimmed by 4 bases and the J gene end by 3 bases; junction bases not matched to a gene: 8. The CDR3 contains 15 residues. Here immunoSEQ multiplex PCR was the method, and the copy in TCRdb shows in-frame clones only, minus some. This sample has 25,000 or so clones, with nearly 90% found just once. This TCR came from a man between 65 and 85 years old with acute or convalescent COVID-19. The sequenced sample consisted of peripheral blood. The chain is built from TRBV29-1 and TRBJ2-2; TRBD1 matches at 7 bases. The CDR3 protein is CSVVKGGADTGELFF. CDR3 bases: TGCAGCGTTGTGAAAGGGGGCGCCGACACCGGGGAGCTGTTTTTT.